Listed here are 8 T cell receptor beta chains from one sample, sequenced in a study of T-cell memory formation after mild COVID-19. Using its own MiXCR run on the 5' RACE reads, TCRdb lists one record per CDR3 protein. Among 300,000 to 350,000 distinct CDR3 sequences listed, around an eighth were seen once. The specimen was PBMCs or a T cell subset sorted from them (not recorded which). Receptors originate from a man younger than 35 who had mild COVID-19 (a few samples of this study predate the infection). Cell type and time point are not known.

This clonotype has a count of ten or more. CDR3 coding DNA: TGTGCCAGCAGTTTCTTCTCCTACGAGCAGTACTTC. It codes for CASSFFSYEQYF. The chain has TRBV27 and TRBJ2-7; D unclear. There are 12 residues in the CDR3. The germline V and J ends were trimmed by 3 bases and 0 bases, with 3 bases remaining between them. Germline CDR1 and CDR2: MNHEY and SMNVEV (reference sequence).

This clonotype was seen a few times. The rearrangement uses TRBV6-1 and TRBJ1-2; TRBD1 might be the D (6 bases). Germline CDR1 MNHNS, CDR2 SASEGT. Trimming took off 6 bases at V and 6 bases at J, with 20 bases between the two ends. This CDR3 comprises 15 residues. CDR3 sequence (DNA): TGTGCCAGCAGAAAATACCAGGACAGTAATAATGGCTACACCTTC. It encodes CASRKYQDSNNGYTF.

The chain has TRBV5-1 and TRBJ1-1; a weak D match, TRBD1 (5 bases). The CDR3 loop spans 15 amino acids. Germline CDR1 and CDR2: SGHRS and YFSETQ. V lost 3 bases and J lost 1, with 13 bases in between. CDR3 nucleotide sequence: TGCGCCAGCAGCTCTACCGGGACCGAGAACACTGAAGCTTTCTTT. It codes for CASSSTGTENTEAFF. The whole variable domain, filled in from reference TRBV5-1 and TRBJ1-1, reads KAGVTQTPRYLIKTRGQQVTLSCSPISGHRSVSWYQQTPGQGLQFLFEYFSETQRNKGNFPGRFSGRQFSNSRSEMNVSTLELGDSALYLCASSSTGTENTEAFFGQGTRLTVV.

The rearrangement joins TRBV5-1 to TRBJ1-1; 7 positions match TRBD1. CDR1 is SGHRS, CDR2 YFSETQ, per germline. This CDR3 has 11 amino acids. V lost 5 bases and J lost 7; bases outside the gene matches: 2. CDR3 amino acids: CASRQGDEAFF. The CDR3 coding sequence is TGCGCCAGCAGGCAGGGGGATGAAGCTTTCTTT.

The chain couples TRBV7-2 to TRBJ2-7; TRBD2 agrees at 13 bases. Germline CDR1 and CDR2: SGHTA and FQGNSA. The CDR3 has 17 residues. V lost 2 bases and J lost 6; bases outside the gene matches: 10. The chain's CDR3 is CASSLQGLAGVVGEQYF. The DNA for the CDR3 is TGTGCCAGCAGCTTACAAGGACTAGCGGGGGTGGTAGGCGAGCAGTACTTC.

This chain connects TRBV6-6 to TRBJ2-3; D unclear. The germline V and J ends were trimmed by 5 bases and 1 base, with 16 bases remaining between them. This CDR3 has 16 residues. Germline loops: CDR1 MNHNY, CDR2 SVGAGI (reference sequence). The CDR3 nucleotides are TGTGCCAGCAGTACCGCACCTCAGAGTCGCACAGATACGCAGTATTTT. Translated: CASSTAPQSRTDTQYF.

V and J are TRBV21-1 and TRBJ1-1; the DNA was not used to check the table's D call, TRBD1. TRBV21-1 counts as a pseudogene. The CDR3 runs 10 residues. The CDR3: CASTQQGGFF. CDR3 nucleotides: TGTGCCAGCACCCAACAGGGCGGCTTCTTT.

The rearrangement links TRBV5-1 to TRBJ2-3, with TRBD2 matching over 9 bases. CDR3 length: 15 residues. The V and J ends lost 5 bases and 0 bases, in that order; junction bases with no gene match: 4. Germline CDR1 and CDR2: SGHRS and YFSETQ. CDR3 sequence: CASRGLASSTDTQYF. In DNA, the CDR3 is TGCGCCAGCAGGGGACTAGCTAGTAGCACAGATACGCAGTATTTT.